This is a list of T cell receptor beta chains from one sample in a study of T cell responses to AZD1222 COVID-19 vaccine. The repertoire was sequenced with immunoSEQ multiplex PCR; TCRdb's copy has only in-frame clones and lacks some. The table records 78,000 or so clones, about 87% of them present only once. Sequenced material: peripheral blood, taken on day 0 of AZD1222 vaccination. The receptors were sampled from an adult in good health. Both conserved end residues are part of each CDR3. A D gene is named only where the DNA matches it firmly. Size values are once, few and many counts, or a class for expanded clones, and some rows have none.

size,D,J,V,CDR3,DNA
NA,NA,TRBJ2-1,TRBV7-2,CASSLSRSDNEQFF,TGTGCCAGCAGCTTATCCCGGTCCGACAATGAGCAGTTCTTC
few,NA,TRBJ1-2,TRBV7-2,CASSNRAHYGYTF,TGTGCCAGCAGTAACAGGGCTCACTATGGCTACACCTTC
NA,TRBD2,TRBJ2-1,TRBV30,CAWSAGLAGHNEQFF,TGTGCCTGGAGTGCCGGACTAGCGGGACACAATGAGCAGTTCTTC
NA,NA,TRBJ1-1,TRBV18,CASSPRTFLEAFF,TGTGCCAGCTCACCTCGGACGTTCCTTGAAGCTTTCTTT
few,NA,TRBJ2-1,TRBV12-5,CASGLNDYNEQFF,TGTGCTAGTGGTTTAAACGACTACAATGAGCAGTTCTTC
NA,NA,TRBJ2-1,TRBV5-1,CASSLGGPPYNEQFF,TGCGCCAGCAGCTTGGGGGGGCCACCCTACAATGAGCAGTTCTTC
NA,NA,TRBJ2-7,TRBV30,CAWTLGTYEQYF,TGTGCCTGGACGCTAGGAACCTACGAGCAGTACTTC
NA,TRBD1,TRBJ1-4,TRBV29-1,CSAETGEGEKLFF,TGCAGCGCCGAGACAGGGGAGGGGGAAAAACTGTTTTTT
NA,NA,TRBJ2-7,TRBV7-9,CASSLTGESLYEQYF,TGTGCCAGCAGCTTGACGGGAGAATCCTTATACGAGCAGTACTTC
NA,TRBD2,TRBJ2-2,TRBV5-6,CASSPPRGGRGGELFF,TGTGCCAGCAGCCCTCCGAGGGGCGGGAGAGGCGGGGAGCTGTTTTTT
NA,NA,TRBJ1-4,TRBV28,CASTLGGGWEKLFF,TGTGCCAGCACCTTGGGGGGGGGCTGGGAAAAACTGTTTTTT
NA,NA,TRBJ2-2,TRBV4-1,CASSQDPGGGGDTGELFF,TGCGCCAGCAGCCAAGATCCTGGGGGTGGGGGCGACACCGGGGAGCTGTTTTTT
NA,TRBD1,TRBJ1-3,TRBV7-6,CASSADRTTGNTIYF,TGTGCCAGCAGCGCGGACAGGACCACTGGAAACACCATATATTTT
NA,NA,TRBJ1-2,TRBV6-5,CASSWAVVPNYGYTF,TGTGCCAGCAGTTGGGCGGTCGTTCCTAACTATGGCTACACCTTC
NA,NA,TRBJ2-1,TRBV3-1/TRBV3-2,CASSQEGAASRTYNEQFF,TGTGCCAGCAGCCAAGAAGGTGCGGCTAGCCGGACCTACAATGAGCAGTTCTTC
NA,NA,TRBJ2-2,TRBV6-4,CASSEGNTGELFF,TGTGCCAGCAGTGAAGGGAACACCGGGGAGCTGTTTTTT
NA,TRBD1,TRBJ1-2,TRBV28,CAGRDRVNGYTF,TGTGCCGGAAGGGACAGGGTGAATGGCTACACCTTC
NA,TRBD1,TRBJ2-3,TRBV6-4,CASSAGTGADTQYF,TGTGCCAGCAGTGCCGGGACAGGGGCAGATACGCAGTATTTT
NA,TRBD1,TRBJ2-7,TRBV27,CASSVGTGGFFEQYF,TGTGCCAGCAGCGTTGGGACAGGGGGCTTTTTCGAGCAGTACTTC
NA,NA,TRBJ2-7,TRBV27,CASILSYDSGYYEQYF,TGTGCCAGCATCTTATCCTACGACAGTGGATACTACGAGCAGTACTTC
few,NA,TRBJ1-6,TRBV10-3,CAISWDGASNSPLHF,TGTGCCATCAGCTGGGACGGAGCATCTAATTCACCCCTCCACTTT
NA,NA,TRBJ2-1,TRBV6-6,CASSRGQMNEQFF,TGTGCCAGCAGTCGCGGACAGATGAATGAGCAGTTCTTC
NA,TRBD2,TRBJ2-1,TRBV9,CASSVVAGGFYNEQFF,TGTGCCAGCAGCGTAGTGGCGGGGGGGTTTTACAATGAGCAGTTCTTC
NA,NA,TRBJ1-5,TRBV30,CAWSVSTGLSNQPQHF,TGTGCCTGGAGTGTCTCTACAGGACTTAGCAATCAGCCCCAGCATTTT
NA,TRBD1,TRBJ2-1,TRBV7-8,CASSLAKGRTGDNEQFF,TGTGCCAGCAGCTTAGCGAAGGGGAGGACAGGGGATAATGAGCAGTTCTTC
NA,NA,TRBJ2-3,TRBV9,CASSRTPYTDTQYF,TGTGCCAGCAGCAGGACACCTTACACAGATACGCAGTATTTT
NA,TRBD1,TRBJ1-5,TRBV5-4,CASSLGGQGPNQPQHF,TGTGCCAGCAGCTTGGGGGGACAGGGCCCCAATCAGCCCCAGCATTTT
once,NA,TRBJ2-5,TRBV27,CASRGGDRRETQYF,TGTGCCAGCAGGGGGGGGGACAGGCGGGAGACCCAGTACTTC
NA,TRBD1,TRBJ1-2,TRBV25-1,CASSKYSDRDYGYTF,TGTGCCAGCAGTAAATACTCGGACAGGGACTATGGCTACACCTTC